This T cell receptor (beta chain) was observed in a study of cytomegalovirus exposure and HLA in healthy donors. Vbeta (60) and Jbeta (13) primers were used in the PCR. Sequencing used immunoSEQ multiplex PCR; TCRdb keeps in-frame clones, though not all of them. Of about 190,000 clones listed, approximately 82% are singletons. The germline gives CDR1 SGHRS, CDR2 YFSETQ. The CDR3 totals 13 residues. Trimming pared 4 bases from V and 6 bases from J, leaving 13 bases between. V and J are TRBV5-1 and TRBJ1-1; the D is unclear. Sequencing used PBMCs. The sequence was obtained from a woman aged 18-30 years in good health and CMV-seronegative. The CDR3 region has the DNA TGCGCCAGCAGCCGTCGGGATGGCGCTGAAGCTTTCTTT. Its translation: CASSRRDGAEAFF.